The 8 T cell receptor beta chains listed next were all sequenced from one sample in a study of cytomegalovirus exposure and HLA in healthy donors. In the PCR, 60 Vbeta and 13 Jbeta primers were used. Profiling relied on immunoSEQ multiplex PCR, and the TCRdb table lists in-frame clones only, not all of them. The data show approximately 110,000 clones, approximately 78% seen once. The sequencing input was PBMCs. The receptors derive from a man in his forties in good health and CMV-seronegative.

The chain combines TRBV27 with TRBJ1-2; D remains unclear. Trimming took 0 bases from V and 4 from J, leaving 12 bases between them. CDR1 and CDR2 (germline): MNHEY, SMNVEV (reference sequence). The CDR3 is 15 residues long. The CDR3 coding sequence is TGTGCCAGCAGTTTATCTCCTTTAATCGGCTATGGCTACACCTTC. Its protein is CASSLSPLIGYGYTF.

This clone was detected once. The chain carries TRBV28 and TRBJ2-7, with D perhaps matching TRBD1 (5 bases). V was pared by 4 bases and J by 3 bases, with 10 bases between. The CDR3 loop spans 13 amino acids. Germline assignment: CDR1 MDHEN and CDR2 SYDVKM. CDR3 protein: CASSSGHYYEQYF. DNA of the CDR3: TGTGCCAGCAGTTCCGGACACTACTACGAGCAGTACTTC.

This rearrangement joins TRBV10-3 to TRBJ1-5; D remains unclear. Trimming shortened V by 2 bases and J by 5 bases, and 7 bases separated the two germline ends. The germline V gene has CDR1 ENHRY and CDR2 SYGVKD. The CDR3 runs to 13 residues. The CDR3 protein is CAISEAVHQPQHF. CDR3 nucleotide sequence: TGTGCCATCAGTGAGGCAGTCCATCAGCCCCAGCATTTT.

The J gene is TRBJ2-7, the V gene TRBV5-1; D might be TRBD1 (6 bases). The CDR3 is 14 residues long. CDR1 and CDR2 from the germline V gene are SGHRS and YFSETQ. Trimming stripped 4 bases from V and 4 bases from J, with 15 bases between. DNA of the CDR3: TGCGCCAGCAGCCCGGACAGATTCCCTTACGAGCAGTACTTC. Amino acids: CASSPDRFPYEQYF.

To note about this clone: A junction boundary mismatches the germline segment, possibly from a read error. The sample has other DNA sequences that encode this CDR3 too. The chain is built from TRBV7-8 and TRBJ1-5; D is perhaps TRBD1 (6 bases). The CDR3 contains 17 residues. Germline assignment: CDR1 SGHVS and CDR2 FQNEAQ. Here the CDR3 DNA reads TGTGCTAGCAGCCCCTGGGGGGGCCTATCTTCTGAGCAGCCCCAGCATTTT. Its protein is CASSPWGGLSSEQPQHF.

The chain combines TRBV7-3 with TRBJ2-3; tentatively, D is TRBD2 (6 bases). V lost 1 base and J lost 6, with 14 bases in between. This CDR3 has 15 amino acids. Germline V gene sequence: CDR1 SGHTA, CDR2 FQGTGA. The CDR3 region is CASSLNGDSWDTQYF. The CDR3 bases are TGTGCCAGCAGCTTAAATGGGGACTCATGGGATACGCAGTATTTT.

This clone was seen many times. V is TRBV9 and J is TRBJ2-7; 8 nucleotides align to TRBD2. V dropped 2 bases and J dropped 3; count of bases not matched to a gene: 4. The CDR3 sequence is 14 residues long. Germline CDR1 reads SGDLS; CDR2 reads YYNGEE. The CDR3 reads CASSVGGDVYEQYF. The CDR3 region has the DNA TGTGCCAGCAGCGTCGGGGGGGACGTCTACGAGCAGTACTTC.

V and J are TRBV7-9 and TRBJ2-7; 8 bases align to TRBD2. The length of the CDR3 is 18 residues. J gave up 0 bases and V 2 bases, and 12 bases lay outside the gene matches. Germline V gene sequence: CDR1 SEHNR, CDR2 FQNEAQ (reference sequence). CDR3 protein: CASSLSVGGGGSSYEQYF. CDR3 bases: TGTGCCAGCAGCTTAAGTGTAGGAGGCGGGGGGAGCTCCTACGAGCAGTACTTC.